The TCR beta chain described here comes from a study of CD8+ T cells in alopecia areata. The CDR3 is made up of 15 amino acids. Looked up from germline, CDR1 is SEHNR and CDR2 is FQNEAQ (reference sequence). Trimming pared 5 bases from V and 1 base from J, leaving 14 bases between. CD4+ and CD8+ T cells were sorted from PBMCs. cDNA reverse transcribed from extracted RNA served as the sequencing template. Here immunoSEQ multiplex PCR was the method, and the copy in TCRdb shows in-frame clones only, minus some. The repertoire has 50,000 to 70,000 clones, 40% to 50% of them found once; the top ten carry about 51%. A few counts support this clone.

This chain connects TRBV7-9 to TRBJ1-1; tentatively, D is TRBD1 (6 bases). The sequenced sample was NKG2D-low CD8+ T cells sorted from blood. The origin of this receptor is a human donor with alopecia areata. The CDR3 here is CASSPAWGPNTEAFF. The CDR3 nucleotides are TGTGCCAGCAGCCCGGCTTGGGGGCCGAACACTGAAGCTTTCTTT.